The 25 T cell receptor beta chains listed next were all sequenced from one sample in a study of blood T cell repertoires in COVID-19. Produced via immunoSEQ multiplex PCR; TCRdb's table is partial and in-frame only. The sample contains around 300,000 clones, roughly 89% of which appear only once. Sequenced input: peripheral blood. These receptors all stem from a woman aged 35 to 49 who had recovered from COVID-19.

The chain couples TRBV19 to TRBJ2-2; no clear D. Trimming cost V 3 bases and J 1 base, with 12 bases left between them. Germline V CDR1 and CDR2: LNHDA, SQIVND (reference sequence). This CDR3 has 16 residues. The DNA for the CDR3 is TGTGCCAGTAGTATTCGCGAGCTATTGAACACCGGGGAGCTGTTTTTT. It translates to CASSIRELLNTGELFF.

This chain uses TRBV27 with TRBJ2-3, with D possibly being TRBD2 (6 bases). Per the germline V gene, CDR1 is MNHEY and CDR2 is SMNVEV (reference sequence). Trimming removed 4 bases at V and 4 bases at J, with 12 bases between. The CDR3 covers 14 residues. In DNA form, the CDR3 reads TGTGCCAGCAGTTCCCTACTAGCCCCAGATACGCAGTATTTT. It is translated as CASSSLLAPDTQYF.

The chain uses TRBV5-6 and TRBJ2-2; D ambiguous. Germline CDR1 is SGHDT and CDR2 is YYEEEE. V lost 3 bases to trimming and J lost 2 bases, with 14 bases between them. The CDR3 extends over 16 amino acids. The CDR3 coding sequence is TGTGCCAGCAGCTCTTCTGAGTCATATAACACCGGGGAGCTGTTTTTT. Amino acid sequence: CASSSSESYNTGELFF. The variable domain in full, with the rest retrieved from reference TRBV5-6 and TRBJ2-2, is DAGVTQSPTHLIKTRGQQVTLRCSPKSGHDTVSWYQQALGQGPQFIFQYYEEEERQRGNFPDRFSGHQFPNYSSELNVNALLLGDSALYLCASSSSESYNTGELFFGEGSRLTVL.

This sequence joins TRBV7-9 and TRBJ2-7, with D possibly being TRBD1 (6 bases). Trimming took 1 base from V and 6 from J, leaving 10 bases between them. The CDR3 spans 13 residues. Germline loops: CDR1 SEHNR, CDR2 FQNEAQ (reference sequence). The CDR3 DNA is TGTGCCAGCAGCTTAGTACAGGGAAGCGAGCAGTACTTC. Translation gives CASSLVQGSEQYF.

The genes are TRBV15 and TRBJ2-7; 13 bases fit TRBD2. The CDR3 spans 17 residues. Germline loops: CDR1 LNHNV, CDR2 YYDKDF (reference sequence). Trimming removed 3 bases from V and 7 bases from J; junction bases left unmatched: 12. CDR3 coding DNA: TGTGCCACCAGCAGTGCCCCCGGGACTAGCGGGAACTATGAGCAGTACTTC. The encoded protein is CATSSAPGTSGNYEQYF. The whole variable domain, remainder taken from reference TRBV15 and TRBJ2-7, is DAMVIQNPRYQVTQFGKPVTLSCSQTLNHNVMYWYQQKSSQAPKLLFHYYDKDFNNEADTPDNFQSRRPNTSFCFLDIRSPGLGDTAMYLCATSSAPGTSGNYEQYFGPGTRLTVT.

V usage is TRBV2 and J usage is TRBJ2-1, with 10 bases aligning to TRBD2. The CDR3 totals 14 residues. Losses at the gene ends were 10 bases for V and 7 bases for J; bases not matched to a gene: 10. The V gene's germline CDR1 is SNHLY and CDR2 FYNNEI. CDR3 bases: TGTGCCACCTCGGGACTAGCGAATTGGAATGAGCAGTTCTTC. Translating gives CATSGLANWNEQFF.

CDR3 protein: CAWRTGQGDGSPNEKLFF. The CDR3 nucleotides read TGTGCCTGGAGGACGGGACAGGGCGATGGTTCCCCTAATGAAAAACTGTTTTTT. This chain joins TRBV30 and TRBJ1-4, with 9 bases aligning to TRBD1. With 3 bases clipped from V and 3 bases from J, the junction kept 14 bases outside the gene matches. Germline V CDR1 and CDR2: GTSNPN, SVGIG (reference sequence). The length of the CDR3 is 18 residues.

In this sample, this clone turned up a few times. CDR3 nucleotides: TGTGCCAGCAGCAAAGGGACTGGGTTGAACACTGAAGCTTTCTTT. Translating gives CASSKGTGLNTEAFF. The chain carries TRBV5-5 and TRBJ1-1, with D perhaps TRBD1 (5 bases). The length of the CDR3 is 15 residues. In germline, CDR1 is SGHKS, CDR2 YYEKEE (reference sequence). The V gene lost 4 bases and the J gene lost 0 bases, with 13 bases spanning the gap.

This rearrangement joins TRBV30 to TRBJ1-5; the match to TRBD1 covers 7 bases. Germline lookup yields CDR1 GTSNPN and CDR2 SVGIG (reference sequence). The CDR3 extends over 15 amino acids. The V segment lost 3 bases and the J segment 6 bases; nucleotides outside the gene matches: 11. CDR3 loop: CAWSGGAGGVQPQHF. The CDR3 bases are TGTGCCTGGAGCGGGGGGGCAGGGGGAGTTCAGCCCCAGCATTTT.

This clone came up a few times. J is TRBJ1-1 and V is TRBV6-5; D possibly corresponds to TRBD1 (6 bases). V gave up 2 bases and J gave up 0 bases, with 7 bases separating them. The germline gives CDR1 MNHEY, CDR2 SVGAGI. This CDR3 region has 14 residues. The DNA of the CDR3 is TGTGCCAGCAGTTACGGGGGCATGAACACTGAAGCTTTCTTT. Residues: CASSYGGMNTEAFF.

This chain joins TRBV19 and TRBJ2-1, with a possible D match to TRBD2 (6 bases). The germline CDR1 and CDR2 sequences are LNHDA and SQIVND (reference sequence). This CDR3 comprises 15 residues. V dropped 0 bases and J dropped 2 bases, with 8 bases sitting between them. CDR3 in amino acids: CASSIEGRTYNEQFF. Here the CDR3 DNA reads TGTGCCAGTAGTATAGAGGGGAGGACCTACAATGAGCAGTTCTTC.

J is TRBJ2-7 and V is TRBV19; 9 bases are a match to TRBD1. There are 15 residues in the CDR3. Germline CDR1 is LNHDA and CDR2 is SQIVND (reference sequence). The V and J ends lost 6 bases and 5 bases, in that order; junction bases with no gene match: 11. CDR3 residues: CASSDPGTGFHEQYF. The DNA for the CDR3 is TGTGCCAGTAGCGACCCCGGGACAGGGTTCCACGAGCAGTACTTC.

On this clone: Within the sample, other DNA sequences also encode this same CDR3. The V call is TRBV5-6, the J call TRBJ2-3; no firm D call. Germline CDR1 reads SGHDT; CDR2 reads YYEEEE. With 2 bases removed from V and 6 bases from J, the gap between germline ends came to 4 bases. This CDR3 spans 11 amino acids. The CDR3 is CASSLADTQYF. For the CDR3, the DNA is TGTGCCAGCAGCTTAGCCGATACGCAGTATTTT.

The DNA for the CDR3 is TGTGCCAGCAGCCCAGGACAGGGTCGGACTGAAGCTTTCTTT. Encoded protein: CASSPGQGRTEAFF. The rearrangement links TRBV9 to TRBJ1-1; TRBD1 agrees at 8 bases. This CDR3 is built from 14 residues. Germline lookup yields CDR1 SGDLS and CDR2 YYNGEE. With 4 bases clipped from V and 5 bases from J, the junction kept 7 bases outside the gene matches.

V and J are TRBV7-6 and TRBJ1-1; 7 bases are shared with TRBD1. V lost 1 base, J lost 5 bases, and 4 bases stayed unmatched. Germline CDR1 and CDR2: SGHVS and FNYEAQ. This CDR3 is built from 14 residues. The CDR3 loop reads CASSLETGNTEAFF. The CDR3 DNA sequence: TGTGCCAGCAGCTTAGAGACAGGGAATACTGAAGCTTTCTTT.

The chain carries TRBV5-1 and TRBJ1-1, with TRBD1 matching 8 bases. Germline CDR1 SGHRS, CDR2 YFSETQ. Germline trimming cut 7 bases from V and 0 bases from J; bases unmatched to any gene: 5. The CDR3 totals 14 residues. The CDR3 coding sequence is TGCGCCAGCTCGACAGGGGCAATGAACACTGAAGCTTTCTTT. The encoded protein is CASSTGAMNTEAFF.

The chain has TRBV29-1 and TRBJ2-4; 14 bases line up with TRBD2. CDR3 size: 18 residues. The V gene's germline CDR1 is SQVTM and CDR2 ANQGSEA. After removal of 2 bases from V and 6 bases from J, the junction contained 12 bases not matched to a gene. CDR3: CSVESRGTSGSGGNIQYF. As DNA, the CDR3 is TGCAGCGTTGAATCCAGGGGGACTAGCGGGAGCGGGGGAAACATTCAGTACTTC. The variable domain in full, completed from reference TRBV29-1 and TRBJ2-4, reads SAVISQKPSRDICQRGTSLTIQCQVDSQVTMMFWYRQQPGQSLTLIATANQGSEATYESGFVIDKFPISRPNLTFSTLTVSNMSPEDSSIYLCSVESRGTSGSGGNIQYFGAGTRLSVL.

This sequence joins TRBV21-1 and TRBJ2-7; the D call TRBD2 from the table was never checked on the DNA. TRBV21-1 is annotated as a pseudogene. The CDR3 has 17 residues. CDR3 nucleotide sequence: TGTGCCAGCTGGGTATCGGGACTAGCGGGAGGGGGGTACGAGCAGTACTTC. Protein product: CASWVSGLAGGGYEQYF.

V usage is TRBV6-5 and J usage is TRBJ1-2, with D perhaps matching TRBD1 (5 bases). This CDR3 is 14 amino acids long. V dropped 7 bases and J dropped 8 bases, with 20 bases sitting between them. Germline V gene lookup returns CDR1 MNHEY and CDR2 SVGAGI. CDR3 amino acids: CASMRGGPGSGYTF. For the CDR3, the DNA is TGTGCCAGCATGCGGGGGGGTCCAGGGTCAGGCTACACCTTC.

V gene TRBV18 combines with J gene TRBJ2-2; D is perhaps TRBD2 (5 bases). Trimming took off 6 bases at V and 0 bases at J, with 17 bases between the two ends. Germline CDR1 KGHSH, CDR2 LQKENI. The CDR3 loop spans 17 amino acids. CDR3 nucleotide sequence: TGTGCCAGCTCCCGTACAGAAGGGAGCTCGAACACCGGGGAGCTGTTTTTT. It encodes CASSRTEGSSNTGELFF.

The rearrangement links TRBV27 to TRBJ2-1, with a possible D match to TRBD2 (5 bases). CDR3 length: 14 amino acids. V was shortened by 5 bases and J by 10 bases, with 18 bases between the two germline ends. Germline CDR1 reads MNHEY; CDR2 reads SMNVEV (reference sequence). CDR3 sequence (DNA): TGTGCCAGCAGTCCCTTACTTAGCCGCGGGGAGCAGTTCTTC. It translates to CASSPLLSRGEQFF.

This CDR3 is CASCPGGLNTEAFF. In DNA form, the CDR3 reads TGTGCCAGCTGTCCCGGGGGACTGAACACTGAAGCTTTCTTT. The chain is built from TRBV28 and TRBJ1-1; a weak D match, TRBD1 (5 bases). Trimming took 8 bases from V and 0 from J, leaving 13 bases between them. Germline loops: CDR1 MDHEN, CDR2 SYDVKM. The CDR3 length is 14 residues.

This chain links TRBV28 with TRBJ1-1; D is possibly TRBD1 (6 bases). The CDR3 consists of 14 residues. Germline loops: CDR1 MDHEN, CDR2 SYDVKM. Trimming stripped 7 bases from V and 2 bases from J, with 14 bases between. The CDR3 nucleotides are TGTGCCAGCACCCAGGTGGGACAAAACACTGAAGCTTTCTTT. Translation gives CASTQVGQNTEAFF.

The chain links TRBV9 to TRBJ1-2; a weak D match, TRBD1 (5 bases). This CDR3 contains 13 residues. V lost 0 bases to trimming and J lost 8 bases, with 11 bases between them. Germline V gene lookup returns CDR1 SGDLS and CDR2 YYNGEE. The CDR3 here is CASSVEPGQGYTF. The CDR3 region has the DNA TGTGCCAGCAGCGTAGAGCCAGGGCAGGGCTACACCTTC.

The CDR3 bases are TGTGCCAGCAGTTCAGGGGGCACCTACGAGCAGTACTTC. It encodes CASSSGGTYEQYF. This sequence joins TRBV12-3 or TRBV12-4 and TRBJ2-7, with TRBD1 identical over 8 bases. The J segment lost 2 bases and the V segment lost 4 bases, leaving 1 base of the junction unmatched. The CDR3 is made up of 13 amino acids.